The clone carrying this T cell receptor (beta chain) has a count of ten or more. Its antigen is still unknown. Trimming took 3 bases from V and 1 from J, leaving 28 bases between them. Germline values: CDR1 MNHEY, CDR2 SVGAGI. The CDR3 contains 21 residues. The data belong to a study of T cells after yellow fever vaccination. Findings and limits, study-wide: Booster sampling recovered most clones from primary vaccination (under 98% CD4, just over 85% CD8).

TCRdb processed the 5' RACE reads anew with MiXCR; each CDR3 protein has one entry. The profile shows hundreds of thousands of distinct CDR3 sequences, around 3.6% of them singletons. This sequence was found in a young man who received the YFV17D yellow fever vaccine. The sequencing here drew on PBMCs, taken on the day of the yellow fever booster vaccination. The chain has TRBV6-5 and TRBJ2-1; D may match TRBD1 or TRBD2 (5 bases each). The CDR3 sequence: CASSYVRGRSHYRESYNEQFF. The CDR3 DNA reads as TGTGCCAGCAGTTATGTTCGGGGCAGGTCCCACTATCGGGAATCCTACAATGAGCAGTTCTTC.